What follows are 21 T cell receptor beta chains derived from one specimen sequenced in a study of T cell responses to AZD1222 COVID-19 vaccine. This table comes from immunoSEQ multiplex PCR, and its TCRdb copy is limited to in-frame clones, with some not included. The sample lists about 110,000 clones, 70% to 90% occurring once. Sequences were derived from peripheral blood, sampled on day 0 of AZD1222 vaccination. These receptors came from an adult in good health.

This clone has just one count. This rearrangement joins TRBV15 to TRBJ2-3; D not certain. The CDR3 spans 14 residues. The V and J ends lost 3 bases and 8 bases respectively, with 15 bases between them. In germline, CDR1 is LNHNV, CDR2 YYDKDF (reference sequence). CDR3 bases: TGTGCCACCAGCAGCGTTACCCTGATAGGTACGCAGTATTTT. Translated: CATSSVTLIGTQYF.

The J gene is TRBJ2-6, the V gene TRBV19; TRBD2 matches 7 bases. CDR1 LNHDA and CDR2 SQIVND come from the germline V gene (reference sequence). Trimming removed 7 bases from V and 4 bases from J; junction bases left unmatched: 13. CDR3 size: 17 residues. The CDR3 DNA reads TGTGCCAGTACCCCCCGGGAGGTATGGGCCGGGGCCAACGTCCTGACTTTC. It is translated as CASTPREVWAGANVLTF.

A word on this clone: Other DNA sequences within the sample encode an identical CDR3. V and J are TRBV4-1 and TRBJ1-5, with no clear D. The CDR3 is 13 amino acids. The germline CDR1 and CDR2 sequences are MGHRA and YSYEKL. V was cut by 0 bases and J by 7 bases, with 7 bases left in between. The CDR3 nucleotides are TGCGCCAGCAGCCAAGATTTGGGGCAGCCCCAGCATTTT. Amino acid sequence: CASSQDLGQPQHF.

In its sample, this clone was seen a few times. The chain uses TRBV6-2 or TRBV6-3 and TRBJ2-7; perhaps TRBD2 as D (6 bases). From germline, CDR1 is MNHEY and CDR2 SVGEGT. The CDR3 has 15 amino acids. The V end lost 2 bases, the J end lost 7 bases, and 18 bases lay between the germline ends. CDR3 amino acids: CASSYPSSARWEQYF. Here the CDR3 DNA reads TGTGCCAGCAGTTACCCCTCTAGCGCACGATGGGAGCAGTACTTC.

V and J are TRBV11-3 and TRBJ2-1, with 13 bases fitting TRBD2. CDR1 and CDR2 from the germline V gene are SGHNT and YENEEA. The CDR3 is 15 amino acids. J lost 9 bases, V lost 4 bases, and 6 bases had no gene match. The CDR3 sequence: CASSSLAGGLGEQFF. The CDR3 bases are TGTGCCAGCAGCTCACTAGCGGGGGGGCTAGGTGAGCAGTTCTTC.

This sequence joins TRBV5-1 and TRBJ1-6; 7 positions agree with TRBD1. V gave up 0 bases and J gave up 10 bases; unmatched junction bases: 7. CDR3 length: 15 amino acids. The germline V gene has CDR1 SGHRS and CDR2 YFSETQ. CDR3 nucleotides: TGCGCCAGCAGCTTGGAGCGACAGGGCGGCTCACCCCTCCACTTT. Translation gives CASSLERQGGSPLHF.

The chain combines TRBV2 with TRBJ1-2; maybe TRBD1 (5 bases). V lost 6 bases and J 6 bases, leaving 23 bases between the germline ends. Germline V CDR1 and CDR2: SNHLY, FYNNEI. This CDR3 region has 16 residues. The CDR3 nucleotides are TGTGCCAGCAGCTCCAGGCCTGGGACCGTTCAACATGGCTACACCTTC. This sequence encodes CASSSRPGTVQHGYTF.

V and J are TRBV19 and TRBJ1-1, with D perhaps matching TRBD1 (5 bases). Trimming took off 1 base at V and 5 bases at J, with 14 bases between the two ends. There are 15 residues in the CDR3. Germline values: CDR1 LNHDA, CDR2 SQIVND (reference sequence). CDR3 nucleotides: TGTGCCAGTAGTATAGTTTTCCAGGGAGGGACTGAAGCTTTCTTT. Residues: CASSIVFQGGTEAFF.

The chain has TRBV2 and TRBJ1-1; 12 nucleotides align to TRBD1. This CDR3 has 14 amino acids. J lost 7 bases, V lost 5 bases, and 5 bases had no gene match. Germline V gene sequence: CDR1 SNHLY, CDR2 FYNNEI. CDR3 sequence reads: CASSPGTGGGEAFF. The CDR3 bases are TGTGCCAGCAGTCCCGGGACAGGGGGCGGTGAAGCTTTCTTT. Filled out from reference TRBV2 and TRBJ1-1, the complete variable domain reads EPEVTQTPSHQVTQMGQEVILRCVPISNHLYFYWYRQILGQKVEFLVSFYNNEISEKSEIFDDQFSVERPDGSNFTLKIRSTKLEDSAMYFCASSPGTGGGEAFFGQGTRLTVV.

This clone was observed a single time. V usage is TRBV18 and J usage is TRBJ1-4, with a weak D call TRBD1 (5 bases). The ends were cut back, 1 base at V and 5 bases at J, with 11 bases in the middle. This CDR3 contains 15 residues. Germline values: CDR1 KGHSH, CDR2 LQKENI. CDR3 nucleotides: TGTGCCAGCTCACCACAGACAGAGAAGAATGAAAAACTGTTTTTT. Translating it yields CASSPQTEKNEKLFF. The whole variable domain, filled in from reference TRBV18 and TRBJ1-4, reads NAGVMQNPRHLVRRRGQEARLRCSPMKGHSHVYWYRQLPEEGLKFMVYLQKENIIDESGMPKERFSAEFPKEGPSILRIQQVVRGDSAAYFCASSPQTEKNEKLFFGSGTQLSVL.

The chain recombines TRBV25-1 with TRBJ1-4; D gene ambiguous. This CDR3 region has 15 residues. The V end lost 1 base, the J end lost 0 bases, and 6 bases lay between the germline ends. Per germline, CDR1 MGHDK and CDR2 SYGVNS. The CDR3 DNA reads TGTGCCAGCAGTGAATTTGGTGCAACTAATGAAAAACTGTTTTTT. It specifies CASSEFGATNEKLFF.

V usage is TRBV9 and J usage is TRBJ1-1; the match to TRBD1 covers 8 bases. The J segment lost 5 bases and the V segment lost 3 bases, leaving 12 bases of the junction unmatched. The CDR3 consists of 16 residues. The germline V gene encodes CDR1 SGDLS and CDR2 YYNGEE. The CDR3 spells CASSGGTGLRETEAFF. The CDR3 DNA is TGTGCCAGCAGCGGCGGGACAGGCCTCAGGGAAACTGAAGCTTTCTTT.

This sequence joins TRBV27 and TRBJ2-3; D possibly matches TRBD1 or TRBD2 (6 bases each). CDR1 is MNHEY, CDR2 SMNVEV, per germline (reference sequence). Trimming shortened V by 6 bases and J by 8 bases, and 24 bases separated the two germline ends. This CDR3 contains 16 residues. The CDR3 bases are TGTGCCAGCAGCAAAGTGGCGGTACAGGGAGGTCGTACGCAGTATTTT. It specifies CASSKVAVQGGRTQYF.

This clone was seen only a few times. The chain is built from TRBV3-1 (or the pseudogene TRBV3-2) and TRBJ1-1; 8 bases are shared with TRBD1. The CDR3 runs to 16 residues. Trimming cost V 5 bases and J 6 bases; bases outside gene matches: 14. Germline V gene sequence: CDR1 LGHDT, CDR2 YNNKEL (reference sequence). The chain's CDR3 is CASSKGLTGAGAEAFF. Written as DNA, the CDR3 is TGTGCCAGCAGCAAAGGACTGACAGGGGCCGGCGCTGAAGCTTTCTTT.

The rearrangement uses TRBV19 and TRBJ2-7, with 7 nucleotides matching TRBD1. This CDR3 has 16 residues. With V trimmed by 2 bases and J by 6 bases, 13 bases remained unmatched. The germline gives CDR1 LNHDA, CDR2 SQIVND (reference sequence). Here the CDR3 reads CASSIWGRQGEGEQYF. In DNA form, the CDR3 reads TGTGCCAGTAGTATATGGGGACGACAGGGTGAAGGCGAGCAGTACTTC.

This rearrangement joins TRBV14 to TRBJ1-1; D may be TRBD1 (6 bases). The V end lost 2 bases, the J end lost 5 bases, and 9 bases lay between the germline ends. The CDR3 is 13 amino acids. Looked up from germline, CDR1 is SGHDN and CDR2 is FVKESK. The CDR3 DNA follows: TGTGCCAGCAGCCAACAAGGGGGGACTGAAGCTTTCTTT. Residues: CASSQQGGTEAFF.

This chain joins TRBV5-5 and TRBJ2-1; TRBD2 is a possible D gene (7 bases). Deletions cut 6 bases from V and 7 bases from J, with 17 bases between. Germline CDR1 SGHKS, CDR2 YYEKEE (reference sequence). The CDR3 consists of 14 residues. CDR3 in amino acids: CASTSGGAENEQFF. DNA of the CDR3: TGTGCCAGCACCTCGGGGGGCGCGGAGAATGAGCAGTTCTTC.

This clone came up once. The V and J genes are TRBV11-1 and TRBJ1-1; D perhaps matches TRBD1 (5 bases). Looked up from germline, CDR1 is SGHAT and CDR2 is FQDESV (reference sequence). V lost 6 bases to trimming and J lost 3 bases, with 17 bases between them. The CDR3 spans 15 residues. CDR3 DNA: TGTGCCAGCAGTACCCCTCGGGGCAGATACACTGAAGCTTTCTTT. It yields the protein CASSTPRGRYTEAFF.

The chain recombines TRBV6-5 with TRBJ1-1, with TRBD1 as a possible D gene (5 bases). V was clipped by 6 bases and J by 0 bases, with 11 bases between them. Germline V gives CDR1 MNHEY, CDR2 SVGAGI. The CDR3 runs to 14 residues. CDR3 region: CASRGPLLNTEAFF. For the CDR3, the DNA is TGTGCCAGCAGGGGACCCCTACTGAACACTGAAGCTTTCTTT.

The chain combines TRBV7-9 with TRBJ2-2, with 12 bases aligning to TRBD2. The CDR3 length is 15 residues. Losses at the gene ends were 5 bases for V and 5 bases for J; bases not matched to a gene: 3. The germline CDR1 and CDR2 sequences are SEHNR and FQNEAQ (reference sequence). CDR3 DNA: TGTGCCAGCAGCAAGACTAGCGGGGGTACCGGGGAGCTGTTTTTT. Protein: CASSKTSGGTGELFF.

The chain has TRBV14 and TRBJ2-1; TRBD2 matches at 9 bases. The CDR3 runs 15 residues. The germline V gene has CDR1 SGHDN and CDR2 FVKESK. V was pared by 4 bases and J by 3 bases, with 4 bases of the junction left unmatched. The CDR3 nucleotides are TGTGCCAGCAGCCGCCTAGCGGGGAACTACAATGAGCAGTTCTTC. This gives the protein CASSRLAGNYNEQFF.